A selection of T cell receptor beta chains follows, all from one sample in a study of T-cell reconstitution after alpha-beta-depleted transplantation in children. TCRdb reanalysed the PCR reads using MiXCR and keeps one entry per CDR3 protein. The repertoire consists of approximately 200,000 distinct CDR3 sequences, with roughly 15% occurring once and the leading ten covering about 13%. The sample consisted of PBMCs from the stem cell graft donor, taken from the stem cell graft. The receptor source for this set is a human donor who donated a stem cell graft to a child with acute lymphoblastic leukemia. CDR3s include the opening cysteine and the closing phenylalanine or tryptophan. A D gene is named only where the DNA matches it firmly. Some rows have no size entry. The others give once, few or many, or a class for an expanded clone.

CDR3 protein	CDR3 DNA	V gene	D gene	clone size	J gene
CASSLDGRGETQYF	TGTGCCAGCAGTTTGGACGGGCGGGGAGAGACCCAGTACTTC	TRBV12-3/TRBV12-4	NA	many	TRBJ2-5
CASRKREFGTGELFF	TGTGCCAGCAGGAAGCGGGAATTTGGCACCGGGGAGCTGTTTTTT	TRBV6-1	TRBD2	many	TRBJ2-2
CASSLHISGSLNNEQFF	TGCGCCAGCAGCTTGCACATTAGCGGGAGCTTAAACAATGAGCAGTTCTTC	TRBV5-1	TRBD2	many	TRBJ2-1
CASSRPGLGNGELFF	TGTGCCAGCAGTAGACCGGGACTAGGCAACGGGGAGCTGTTTTTT	TRBV6-5	TRBD2	medium-sized	TRBJ2-2
CSARARQGSGKITSYEQYF	TGCAGTGCTAGAGCCCGCCAGGGCTCAGGTAAAATTACCTCCTACGAGCAGTACTTC	TRBV20-1	NA	many	TRBJ2-7
CASSSWTGAQETQYF	TGTGCCAGCAGCTCTTGGACAGGAGCCCAAGAGACCCAGTACTTC	TRBV3-1	TRBD1	many	TRBJ2-5
CASSSELGGNQPQHF	TGTGCCAGCAGCTCCGAGCTGGGGGGGAATCAGCCCCAGCATTTT	TRBV7-2	NA	once	TRBJ1-5
CSALEHSGSGNEQFF	TGCAGTGCTCTCGAGCATAGCGGGAGCGGCAATGAGCAGTTCTTC	TRBV20-1	TRBD2	few	TRBJ2-1
CATSDKNFGSREKLFF	TGTGCCACCAGTGACAAGAATTTCGGCTCGAGGGAAAAACTGTTTTTT	TRBV24-1	NA	few	TRBJ1-4
CASSLTSGSSGTQYF	TGTGCCAGCAGCCTAACTAGCGGGAGTTCCGGTACGCAGTATTTT	TRBV7-2	TRBD2	many	TRBJ2-3
CASSLFGPNTGELFF	TGCGCCAGCAGCTTGTTTGGTCCCAACACCGGGGAGCTGTTTTTT	TRBV5-1	NA	few	TRBJ2-2
CAISDVGYQETQYF	TGTGCCATCAGTGACGTAGGGTACCAAGAGACCCAGTACTTC	TRBV10-3	NA	many	TRBJ2-5
CASSWVSDDTQYF	TGTGCCAGCAGCTGGGTTAGCGACGATACGCAGTATTTT	TRBV5-5	NA	many	TRBJ2-3
CASSLEGAAYNEQFF	TGTGCCAGCAGTTTGGAGGGGGCCGCCTACAATGAGCAGTTCTTC	TRBV6-2/TRBV6-3	NA	many	TRBJ2-1
CATSREVGSYEQYF	TGTGCCACCAGCAGAGAAGTCGGGTCCTACGAGCAGTACTTC	TRBV15	NA	many	TRBJ2-7
CASSPYFRQGARGYTF	TGTGCCAGCAGTCCTTACTTTCGACAGGGGGCGCGGGGCTACACCTTC	TRBV27	TRBD1	many	TRBJ1-2
CASSHGTDYEQYF	TGCGCCAGCAGCCACGGGACAGACTACGAGCAGTACTTC	TRBV5-1	TRBD1	many	TRBJ2-7
CASSLRERTGANVLTF	TGTGCCAGCAGCTTAAGGGAACGAACTGGGGCCAACGTCCTGACTTTC	TRBV7-9	NA	many	TRBJ2-6
CASSKTSGNTGELFF	TGTGCCAGTAGTAAGACTAGCGGGAACACCGGGGAGCTGTTTTTT	TRBV19	TRBD2	few	TRBJ2-2
CASSQNAGGRGETQYF	TGTGCCAGCAGCCAGAACGCAGGGGGACGGGGAGAGACCCAGTACTTC	TRBV7-8	TRBD1	many	TRBJ2-5
CASSLEPWASNTEAFF	TGCGCCAGCAGCCTTGAACCGTGGGCCTCGAACACTGAAGCTTTCTTT	TRBV5-1	NA	many	TRBJ1-1
CSAERPGTSGSEETQYF	TGCAGTGCTGAGCGACCGGGGACTAGCGGGAGCGAGGAGACCCAGTACTTC	TRBV20-1	TRBD2	NA	TRBJ2-5
CASSFFAGTGGYEQYF	TGCGCCAGCAGCTTCTTCGCCGGGACAGGGGGCTACGAGCAGTACTTC	TRBV5-1	TRBD1	NA	TRBJ2-7
CASSEGGIFSEAFF	TGTGCCAGCAGTGAGGGGGGGATTTTTTCTGAAGCTTTCTTT	TRBV25-1	NA	NA	TRBJ1-1
CASCLAGEGDEQYF	TGCGCCAGCTGTTTAGCGGGAGAAGGAGACGAGCAGTACTTC	TRBV5-1	TRBD2	many	TRBJ2-7
CSALTGLPYEQYF	TGCAGTGCATTGACCGGGCTTCCCTACGAGCAGTACTTC	TRBV20-1	NA	many	TRBJ2-7
CSVGTGVQPQHF	TGCAGTGTCGGGACAGGGGTCCAGCCCCAGCATTTT	TRBV20-1	TRBD1	NA	TRBJ1-5
CASSEYQNYGYTF	TGCGCCAGCAGTGAGTACCAGAACTATGGCTACACCTTC	TRBV10-1	NA	many	TRBJ1-2
CASRWVSLLGRQNTGELFF	TGTGCCAGCAGATGGGTTTCGCTGCTGGGACGACAGAACACCGGGGAGCTGTTTTTT	TRBV28	NA	many	TRBJ2-2
CSASDHSSGNTIYF	TGCAGTGCCTCGGACCATAGCTCTGGAAACACCATATATTTT	TRBV20-1	NA	many	TRBJ1-3
CASSFGNTYNEQFF	TGCGCCAGCAGCTTTGGTAATACCTACAATGAGCAGTTCTTC	TRBV5-1	NA	few	TRBJ2-1
CASSLYGSEETQYF	TGTGCCAGCAGCTTATACGGATCGGAGGAGACCCAGTACTTC	TRBV11-2	NA	NA	TRBJ2-5
CASRPGTDPDTQYF	TGCGCCAGCAGACCTGGGACAGACCCAGATACGCAGTATTTT	TRBV5-1	TRBD1	many	TRBJ2-3
CASSRIGRASKNEQFF	TGCGCCAGCAGCCGTATCGGGAGGGCCAGTAAGAATGAGCAGTTCTTC	TRBV5-1	TRBD2	many	TRBJ2-1
CASSSPDREGKTQYF	TGTGCCAGCAGCTCACCGGACAGGGAGGGAAAGACCCAGTACTTC	TRBV7-9	NA	NA	TRBJ2-5
CAISRGGTEAFF	TGTGCCATCTCACGGGGTGGCACTGAAGCTTTCTTT	TRBV10-3	NA	many	TRBJ1-1
CASSLAWVNIQYF	TGTGCCAGCAGCTTGGCTTGGGTAAACATTCAGTACTTC	TRBV5-5	NA	many	TRBJ2-4
CASSLVWRGGVRTSASSYNEQFF	TGTGCCAGCAGCTTAGTCTGGAGAGGAGGGGTACGGACTAGCGCGAGCTCCTACAATGAGCAGTTCTTC	TRBV11-2	TRBD2	NA	TRBJ2-1
CASTYKGPWDTEAFF	TGTGCCAGCACCTATAAGGGCCCTTGGGACACTGAAGCTTTCTTT	TRBV28	NA	many	TRBJ1-1
CASSPGAGSEKLFF	TGCGCCAGCAGCCCCGGGGCAGGGTCTGAAAAACTGTTTTTT	TRBV5-1	NA	many	TRBJ1-4
CASSDADSGANVLTF	TGTGCCAGCAGTGATGCGGACTCTGGGGCCAACGTCCTGACTTTC	TRBV6-1	NA	many	TRBJ2-6
CATSMGTGTSEQYF	TGTGCCACCTCAATGGGGACAGGCACTTCCGAGCAGTACTTC	TRBV12-3/TRBV12-4	TRBD1	many	TRBJ2-7